These 8 T cell receptor beta chains originate from one sample sequenced in a study of shared clonotypes between healthy human individuals. Terminally differentiated effector memory CD45RA+ cells were left out of the naive CD8 fraction, which was CD45RO-negative and positively selected for CCR7. The protocol was immunoSEQ multiplex PCR, while the TCRdb copy is restricted to in-frame clones and leaves out a portion. The table records 2 million to 2.5 million clones, about 95% of them present only once. The sequencing sample was made of naive CD8+ T cells sorted from blood. The source of these receptors is a man between 18 and 35 years old in good health.

This rearrangement joins TRBV5-1 to TRBJ2-3, with 9 bases that match TRBD2. CDR1 SGHRS and CDR2 YFSETQ come from the germline V gene. V was clipped by 4 bases and J by 8 bases; unmatched bases: 14. There are 16 residues in the CDR3. The CDR3 is CASSILSGGADGTQYF. CDR3 DNA: TGCGCCAGCAGCATACTTAGCGGGGGAGCCGACGGTACGCAGTATTTT.

The V and J genes are TRBV7-9 and TRBJ1-1; 7 bases map to TRBD1. The CDR3 runs to 15 residues. Germline V gene sequence: CDR1 SEHNR, CDR2 FQNEAQ (reference sequence). V shed 3 bases and J 5 bases; nucleotides not matched to a gene: 9. The CDR3 sequence: CASSFPQGVETEAFF. The CDR3 DNA reads TGTGCCAGCAGCTTCCCCCAGGGGGTTGAGACTGAAGCTTTCTTT.

The genes are TRBV2 and TRBJ2-1; the D gene could be TRBD1 or TRBD2 (5 bases each). Trimming pared 10 bases from V and 6 bases from J, leaving 7 bases between. CDR3 length: 10 amino acids. Germline lookup yields CDR1 SNHLY and CDR2 FYNNEI. The CDR3 DNA follows: TGTGCCAAGGGACCCAATGAGCAGTTCTTC. Translated: CAKGPNEQFF. Variable domain in full (rest from reference TRBV2 and TRBJ2-1): EPEVTQTPSHQVTQMGQEVILRCVPISNHLYFYWYRQILGQKVEFLVSFYNNEISEKSEIFDDQFSVERPDGSNFTLKIRSTKLEDSAMYFCAKGPNEQFFGPGTRLTVL.

V gene TRBV7-8 combines with J gene TRBJ2-7, with D maybe TRBD2 (5 bases). Germline V gene sequence: CDR1 SGHVS, CDR2 FQNEAQ. V shed 3 bases and J shed 0 bases, with 18 bases lying between them. This CDR3 is 17 amino acids long. CDR3 in DNA: TGTGCCAGCAGCTTCGAACTTATCGGAGGACTCTCCTACGAGCAGTACTTC. Residues: CASSFELIGGLSYEQYF.

Regarding this clone: Germline is not matched at one junction end, which may reflect a read error. This chain joins TRBV7-7 and TRBJ2-7, with D possibly matching TRBD2 (6 bases). Looked up from germline, CDR1 is SSHAT and CDR2 is FNYEAQ (reference sequence). This CDR3 region has 13 residues. This CDR3 is CASSTGETYEQYF. CDR3 nucleotide sequence: TGTGCTAGCAGTACGGGGGAGACCTACGAGCAGTACTTC.

V gene TRBV7-9 combines with J gene TRBJ2-3; unclear D gene. Germline CDR1 is SEHNR and CDR2 is FQNEAQ (reference sequence). The CDR3 extends over 15 amino acids. Deletions cut 0 bases from V and 2 bases from J, with 9 bases between. The CDR3 DNA reads as TGTGCCAGCAGCTTAGCTGGCGGTATCACAGATACGCAGTATTTT. It encodes CASSLAGGITDTQYF.

CDR3 nucleotide sequence: TGCGCCAGCAGCCAAGAGAGGACAGGTTCCTCCTACGAGCAGTACTTC. Translated: CASSQERTGSSYEQYF. This chain joins TRBV4-1 and TRBJ2-7, with 7 bases aligning to TRBD1. From germline, CDR1 is MGHRA and CDR2 YSYEKL. The CDR3 covers 16 residues. J gave up 0 bases and V 0 bases, and 5 bases lay outside the gene matches.

V and J are TRBV5-6 and TRBJ2-2; 14 bases are shared with TRBD2. The V segment lost 4 bases and the J segment 6 bases; nucleotides outside the gene matches: 5. Germline V gene data show CDR1 as SGHDT and CDR2 as YYEEEE. The CDR3 has 16 amino acids. The DNA for the CDR3 is TGTGCCAGCAGCCCGGGACTAGCGGGAGAGGCCGGGGAGCTGTTTTTT. Translated, it gives CASSPGLAGEAGELFF.